This T cell receptor (beta chain) derives from a study of CD4+ T cells in melanoma. This CDR3 has 15 amino acids. The germline V gene encodes CDR1 LNHDA and CDR2 SQIVND (reference sequence). With V trimmed by 4 bases and J by 3 bases, 8 bases remained unmatched. The data were produced by immunoSEQ multiplex PCR, yet TCRdb's version contains in-frame clones alone and is incomplete. The data show some 110,000 clones, around 92% seen once. Study-level results: A reported correlation linked neoantigen-specific CD4+ T cells to CD8+, macrophage and B cell function. In melanoma, neoantigen-specific CD4+ T cells reportedly differed in differentiation state.

Points on this clone: Its antigen is still unknown.

Sequencing was carried out using peripheral blood. This chain links TRBV19 with TRBJ1-2; TRBD1 matches 7 bases. The sequence derives from a human donor with melanoma. CDR3 sequence: CASSTTTGIHYGYTF. The CDR3 nucleotides read TGTGCCAGTAGTACCACGACAGGGATCCACTATGGCTACACCTTC.